Listed below are T cell receptor beta chains from one sample, sequenced in a study of cytomegalovirus exposure and HLA in healthy donors. Using immunoSEQ multiplex PCR, the repertoire was profiled, and TCRdb retains in-frame clones only, with some absent. This table lists 150,000 or so clones. Sequencing input: PBMCs. The source is a woman aged 45 to 65 in good health and CMV-seronegative. The CDR3 runs from the conserved cysteine through the conserved F or W. D genes are given only for firm matches.

NA	TRBV28	TRBJ2-1	12	CASSLMSTEQFF	TGTGCCAGCAGTTTAATGAGCACGGAGCAGTTCTTC
TRBD2	TRBV29-1	TRBJ2-3	14	CSAGLAGVSDTQYF	TGCAGCGCAGGACTAGCGGGAGTGTCAGATACGCAGTATTTT
TRBD2	TRBV4-1	TRBJ2-7	14	CASSGLAGGSEQYF	TGCGCCAGCAGCGGACTAGCGGGAGGCAGCGAGCAGTACTTC
TRBD2	TRBV12-5	TRBJ2-5	14	CASGLATGGETQYF	TGTGCTAGTGGTCTGGCTACGGGAGGGGAGACCCAGTACTTC
NA	TRBV28	TRBJ1-4	14	CASITGFTNEKLFF	TGTGCCAGCATCACAGGGTTTACTAATGAAAAACTGTTTTTT
TRBD1	TRBV7-9	TRBJ2-7	16	CASSPEVGQGSHEQYF	TGTGCCAGCAGCCCAGAGGTAGGACAGGGATCCCACGAGCAGTACTTC
TRBD1	TRBV7-9	TRBJ2-4	15	CASSPPVTGLHIQYF	TGTGCCAGCAGCCCTCCTGTGACAGGGCTCCACATTCAGTACTTC
TRBD1	TRBV4-3	TRBJ1-4	14	CASSQAGGREKLFF	TGCGCCAGCAGCCAAGCAGGGGGCCGGGAAAAACTGTTTTTT
TRBD1	TRBV9	TRBJ1-3	14	CASSVGQGGDTIYF	TGTGCCAGCAGCGTCGGACAGGGGGGGGACACCATATATTTT
TRBD2	TRBV9	TRBJ2-7	13	CASSVSGNYEQYF	TGTGCCAGCAGCGTAAGCGGGAACTACGAGCAGTACTTC
NA	TRBV7-2	TRBJ1-4	13	CASSRGSGEKLFF	TGTGCCAGCAGCCGTGGGTCGGGTGAAAAACTGTTTTTT
NA	TRBV9	TRBJ2-2	15	CASSVGLANTGELFF	TGTGCCAGCAGCGTAGGGCTAGCGAACACCGGGGAGCTGTTTTTT
NA	TRBV7-7	TRBJ2-7	15	CASSLGQPRMMEQYF	TGTGCTAGCAGCTTAGGACAGCCCAGAATGATGGAGCAGTACTTC
TRBD1	TRBV30	TRBJ1-5	15	CAWSLSGQGDLPQHF	TGTGCCTGGAGCCTCTCTGGACAGGGGGATCTGCCCCAGCATTTT
NA	TRBV7-9	TRBJ2-4	12	CASSLAPEIQYF	TGTGCCAGCAGCTTAGCCCCCGAGATTCAGTACTTC
TRBD1	TRBV6-1	TRBJ1-2	16	CASSDRGQNNNYGYTF	TGTGCCAGCAGTGACAGGGGACAGAATAATAACTATGGCTACACCTTC
TRBD2	TRBV7-2	TRBJ2-7	15	CASSLFPAGVYEQYF	TGTGCCAGCAGCTTATTCCCAGCGGGAGTCTACGAGCAGTACTTC
NA	TRBV5-1	TRBJ2-7	13	CASSLSQDTHQYF	TGCGCCAGCAGCTTGTCACAGGATACCCACCAGTACTTC
TRBD1	TRBV30	TRBJ1-1	14	CAWTLKGANTEAFF	TGTGCCTGGACTCTTAAGGGGGCTAACACTGAAGCTTTCTTT
TRBD2	TRBV7-2	TRBJ2-1	17	CASSNRLAGGAGDEQFF	TGTGCCAGCAGCAACCGGCTAGCGGGAGGCGCGGGGGATGAGCAGTTCTTC
NA	TRBV19	TRBJ1-5	15	CASTPRVGFNQPQHF	TGTGCCAGTACTCCCAGGGTGGGATTCAATCAGCCCCAGCATTTT
TRBD1	TRBV6-1	TRBJ1-5	15	CARDRVGTSNQPQHF	TGTGCCAGGGACAGGGTAGGGACTAGCAATCAGCCCCAGCATTTT
NA	TRBV28	TRBJ2-7	13	CASIDSRSYEQYF	TGTGCCAGCATAGACAGCCGTTCCTACGAGCAGTACTTC
TRBD1	TRBV10-3	TRBJ2-1	14	CAISPTGGYNEQFF	TGTGCCATCAGTCCGACAGGGGGGTACAATGAGCAGTTCTTC
TRBD1	TRBV7-8	TRBJ2-7	16	CASSLALGQGFYEQYF	TGTGCCAGCAGCTTAGCGTTGGGACAGGGGTTCTACGAGCAGTACTTC
NA	TRBV27	TRBJ1-3	13	CASRGLPGNTIYF	TGTGCCAGCAGGGGGCTCCCTGGAAACACCATATATTTT
TRBD1	TRBV18	TRBJ1-5	16	CASSPTSGTGSEPQHF	TGTGCCAGCTCACCCACTTCCGGGACAGGGAGCGAGCCCCAGCATTTT
NA	TRBV4-3	TRBJ2-1	14	CASSQNYRDNEQFF	TGCGCCAGCAGCCAAAATTACCGGGACAATGAGCAGTTCTTC
NA	TRBV30	TRBJ2-1	15	CAWTGGAGRHNEQFF	TGTGCCTGGACTGGAGGTGCGGGGAGACACAATGAGCAGTTCTTC
TRBD1	TRBV10-3	TRBJ1-1	15	CAISESIGGQTEAFF	TGTGCCATCAGTGAGTCAATAGGGGGCCAGACTGAAGCTTTCTTT
NA	TRBV12-2	TRBJ1-5	16	CASRATGQEGNQPQHF	TGTGCAAGTCGGGCGACGGGACAGGAGGGCAATCAGCCCCAGCATTTT
NA	TRBV11-1	TRBJ2-5	14	CASSLGTARETQYF	TGTGCCAGCAGCTTAGGGACAGCGCGAGAGACCCAGTACTTC
TRBD1	TRBV27	TRBJ2-7	15	CASSLVGTGRDEQYF	TGTGCCAGCAGTTTGGTCGGGACAGGGCGCGACGAGCAGTACTTC
TRBD1	TRBV7-9	TRBJ2-7	16	CASSLTGTGARGEQYF	TGTGCCAGCAGCCTTACCGGGACAGGGGCTCGGGGCGAGCAGTACTTC
TRBD1	TRBV6-1	TRBJ1-3	15	CASSETGADGNTIYF	TGTGCCAGCAGTGAAACAGGGGCCGATGGAAACACCATATATTTT
NA	TRBV5-4	TRBJ1-2	13	CASSLEGDYGYTF	TGTGCCAGCAGCTTGGAAGGGGACTATGGCTACACCTTC
TRBD1	TRBV4-1	TRBJ2-1	13	CASSRDRGYEQFF	TGCGCCAGCAGCCGGGACAGGGGATATGAGCAGTTCTTC
TRBD2	TRBV7-3	TRBJ2-5	16	CASSLELAGGSETQYF	TGTGCCAGCAGCTTAGAACTAGCGGGAGGATCGGAGACCCAGTACTTC
TRBD1	TRBV11-2	TRBJ2-1	15	CASSLEGRGSDEQFF	TGTGCCAGCAGCTTAGAGGGCAGGGGGTCTGATGAGCAGTTCTTC
TRBD1	TRBV9	TRBJ1-2	14	CASSADRGTYGYTF	TGTGCCAGCAGCGCGGACAGGGGGACATATGGCTACACCTTC
TRBD1	TRBV2	TRBJ1-5	13	CASRQGGNQPQHF	TGTGCCAGCCGACAGGGAGGCAATCAGCCCCAGCATTTT
NA	TRBV6-6	TRBJ1-2	16	CASSYNLAGDNYGYTF	TGTGCCAGCAGTTATAATCTCGCGGGCGATAACTATGGCTACACCTTC
TRBD2	TRBV30	TRBJ2-7	14	CAWSRGGVTYEQYF	TGTGCCTGGTCCCGGGGGGGAGTAACCTACGAGCAGTACTTC
TRBD1	TRBV9	TRBJ1-4	14	CASSTTGSNEKLFF	TGTGCCAGCAGCACGACAGGGTCTAATGAAAAACTGTTTTTT
TRBD1	TRBV5-1	TRBJ1-4	14	CASSYRGRNEKLFF	TGCGCCAGCAGCTACAGGGGGCGGAATGAAAAACTGTTTTTT
NA	TRBV5-1	TRBJ1-1	14	CASSLEGRTGEAFF	TGCGCCAGCAGCTTGGAAGGGCGAACAGGAGAAGCTTTCTTT
NA	TRBV6-8	TRBJ1-5	16	CASSFPPGGSNQPQHF	TGTGCCAGCAGTTTCCCCCCCGGGGGTAGCAATCAGCCCCAGCATTTT